These 11 T cell receptor beta chains were sequenced from one sample in a study of T cell responses to AZD1222 COVID-19 vaccine. Sequencing used immunoSEQ multiplex PCR; TCRdb keeps in-frame clones, though not all of them. The repertoire holds 95,000 to 150,000 clones, 92% seen once, with more than 13% in the top ten. Material: peripheral blood, obtained on day 0 of AZD1222 vaccination. These receptors were taken from an adult in good health.

This chain connects TRBV5-1 to TRBJ1-1; a weak D match, TRBD1 (6 bases). The CDR3 extends over 16 amino acids. Germline V lookup: CDR1 SGHRS, CDR2 YFSETQ. V lost 3 bases and J 0 bases, leaving 15 bases between the germline ends. The CDR3 spells CASSYSQGYLNTEAFF. The CDR3 DNA sequence: TGCGCCAGCAGCTATTCACAGGGATACCTGAACACTGAAGCTTTCTTT. The full variable domain, completed using reference TRBV5-1 and TRBJ1-1, is KAGVTQTPRYLIKTRGQQVTLSCSPISGHRSVSWYQQTPGQGLQFLFEYFSETQRNKGNFPGRFSGRQFSNSRSEMNVSTLELGDSALYLCASSYSQGYLNTEAFFGQGTRLTVV.

The chain employs TRBV28 and TRBJ1-1; 9 bases are a match to TRBD1. CDR1 is MDHEN and CDR2 is SYDVKM in the germline V gene. The CDR3 is 15 residues long. The junction had 5 bases not matched to a gene; V was cut back by 1 base and J by 5 bases. The CDR3 coding sequence is TGTGCCAGCAGTTTATTGAACAGGGGGCGGACTGAAGCTTTCTTT. This translates into CASSLLNRGRTEAFF.

The table lists this clone with a count of one. V is TRBV4-1 and J is TRBJ1-6, with TRBD1 as a possible D gene (6 bases). The CDR3 totals 17 residues. Trimming pared 3 bases from V and 10 bases from J, leaving 22 bases between. The germline V gene encodes CDR1 MGHRA and CDR2 YSYEKL. The CDR3 DNA reads as TGCGCCAGCAGCCATCCTCAGGGGCGGGGCTTCGACTCACCCCTCCACTTT. Protein: CASSHPQGRGFDSPLHF.

This sequence joins TRBV12-3 or TRBV12-4 and TRBJ2-1, with TRBD2 identical over 7 bases. This CDR3 contains 13 residues. V lost 4 bases and J lost 6; bases outside the gene matches: 3. The CDR3 loop reads CASSSLAINEQFF. The CDR3 DNA is TGTGCCAGCAGTTCACTAGCGATCAATGAGCAGTTCTTC.

Only one count was recorded for this clone. J is TRBJ1-2 and V is TRBV28, with D possibly being TRBD1 (6 bases). Trimming took 7 bases from V and 4 from J, leaving 16 bases between them. The CDR3 has 14 amino acids. Germline lookup yields CDR1 MDHEN and CDR2 SYDVKM. The CDR3 loop reads CASTIFADSYGYTF. For the CDR3, the DNA is TGTGCCAGCACCATTTTCGCGGACAGCTATGGCTACACCTTC.

The DNA of the CDR3 is TGTGCCAGCAGCCCCGGGGTCTACAATGAGCAGTTCTTC. This encodes CASSPGVYNEQFF. The J gene is TRBJ2-1, the V gene TRBV11-3, with D tentatively TRBD2 (5 bases). V was clipped by 5 bases and J by 3 bases, with 8 bases between them. Germline CDR1 and CDR2: SGHNT and YENEEA. This CDR3 contains 13 residues.

CDR3 sequence: CATSDPRTGGPDTQYF. DNA of the CDR3: TGTGCCACCAGTGACCCACGGACAGGAGGGCCAGATACGCAGTATTTT. The V and J genes are TRBV24-1 and TRBJ2-3, with D maybe TRBD1 (7 bases). CDR3 length: 16 residues. V gave up 4 bases and J gave up 4 bases, with 17 bases separating them. CDR1 and CDR2 (germline): KGHDR, SFDVKD.

V usage is TRBV28 and J usage is TRBJ1-5; D is perhaps TRBD1 (5 bases). V was shortened by 3 bases and J by 0 bases, with 9 bases between the two germline ends. This CDR3 is 15 amino acids long. CDR1 and CDR2 from the germline V gene are MDHEN and SYDVKM. CDR3 region: CASSLGTVSNQPQHF. CDR3 in DNA: TGTGCCAGCAGTTTGGGGACGGTTAGCAATCAGCCCCAGCATTTT. The complete variable domain, with remaining parts taken from reference TRBV28 and TRBJ1-5, reads DVKVTQSSRYLVKRTGEKVFLECVQDMDHENMFWYRQDPGLGLRLIYFSYDVKMKEKGDIPEGYSVSREKKERFSLILESASTNQTSMYLCASSLGTVSNQPQHFGDGTRLSIL.

The rearrangement links TRBV10-2 to TRBJ1-1; tentatively, D is TRBD1 (5 bases). The length of the CDR3 is 12 residues. Trimming took off 7 bases at V and 4 bases at J, with 10 bases between the two ends. Germline V gene data show CDR1 as WSHSY and CDR2 as SAAADI. The CDR3 loop reads CASTGGVTEAFF. As DNA, the CDR3 is TGCGCCAGCACCGGGGGGGTCACTGAAGCTTTCTTT.

This chain joins TRBV30 and TRBJ1-6, with a tentative D call TRBD1 (6 bases). The CDR3 is made up of 15 amino acids. V was trimmed by 3 bases and J by 10 bases, leaving 19 bases between them. Germline V lookup: CDR1 GTSNPN, CDR2 SVGIG (reference sequence). CDR3 protein: CAWRKVGGRSSPLHF. CDR3 DNA: TGTGCCTGGAGAAAAGTAGGGGGGCGAAGCTCACCCCTCCACTTT.

This clone was seen a few times. The genes are TRBV6-5 and TRBJ2-3; 12 bases match TRBD1. The CDR3 runs 14 residues. Germline V gene sequence: CDR1 MNHEY, CDR2 SVGAGI. J lost 4 bases, V lost 8 bases, and 4 bases had no gene match. This CDR3 reads CASAGTGGPDTQYF. DNA for the CDR3: TGTGCCAGCGCCGGGACAGGGGGCCCAGATACGCAGTATTTT.